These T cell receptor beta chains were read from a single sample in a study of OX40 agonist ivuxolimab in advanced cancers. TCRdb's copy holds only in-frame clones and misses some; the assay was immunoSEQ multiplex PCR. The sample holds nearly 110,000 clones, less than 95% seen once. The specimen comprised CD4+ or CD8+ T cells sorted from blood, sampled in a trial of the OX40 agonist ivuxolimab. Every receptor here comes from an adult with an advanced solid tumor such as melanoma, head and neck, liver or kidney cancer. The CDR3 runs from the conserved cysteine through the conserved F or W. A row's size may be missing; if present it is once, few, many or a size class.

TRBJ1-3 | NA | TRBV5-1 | CASSFDGSGGNTIYF
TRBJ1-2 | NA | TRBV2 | CASSRQGINYGYTF
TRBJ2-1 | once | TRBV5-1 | CASSFGQRNSYNEQFF
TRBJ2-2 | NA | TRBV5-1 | CASSTGQGNFRELFF
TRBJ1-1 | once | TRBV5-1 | CASSLDMNTEAFF
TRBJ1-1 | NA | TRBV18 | CASSPLLDDNTEAFF
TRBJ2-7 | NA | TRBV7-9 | CASNSDDYEQYF
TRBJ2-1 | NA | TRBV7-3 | CASSFPGTSGYNEQFF
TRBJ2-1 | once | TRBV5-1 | CASSLVGTFSSYNEQFF
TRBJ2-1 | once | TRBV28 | CASTTAGSYNEQFF
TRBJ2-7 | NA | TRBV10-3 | CAIRPGTDSYEQYF
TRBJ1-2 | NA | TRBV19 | CASSIAPGAGGYGYTF
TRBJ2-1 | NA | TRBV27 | CASSFGGFGDEQFF
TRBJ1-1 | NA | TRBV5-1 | CASRSQGNTEAFF
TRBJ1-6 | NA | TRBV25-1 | CASSGPGTKNSPLHF
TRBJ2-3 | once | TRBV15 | CATSRGAGTGSDTQYF
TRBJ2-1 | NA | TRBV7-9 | CASSLGTEGKQFF
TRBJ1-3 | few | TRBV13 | CASSHDGTSGNTIYF
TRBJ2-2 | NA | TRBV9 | CASSAQHAGELFF
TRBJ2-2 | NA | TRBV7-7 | CASSLGETNTGELFF
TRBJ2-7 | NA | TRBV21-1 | CASTPQGFTYEQYF
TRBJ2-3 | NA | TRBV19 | CATSGTTTYPDTQYF
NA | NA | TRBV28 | CASRKFVDSYEQYF
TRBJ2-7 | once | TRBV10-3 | CASIVDDRGDYEQYF
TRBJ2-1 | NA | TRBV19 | CASSILAGGGSYNEQFF
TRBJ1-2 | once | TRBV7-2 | CASRPGAGNYGYTF
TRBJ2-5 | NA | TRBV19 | CASSRGGGAEQETQYF
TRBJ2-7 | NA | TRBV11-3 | CASSPTGEEQYF
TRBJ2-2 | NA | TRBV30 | CAWRRGGFTGELFF
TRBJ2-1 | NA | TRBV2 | CASSPSGSAYNEQFF
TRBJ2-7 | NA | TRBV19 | CASSSGQGREQYF
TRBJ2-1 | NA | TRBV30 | CAWAGINNEQFF
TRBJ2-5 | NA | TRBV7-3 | CASSPLGLRETQYF
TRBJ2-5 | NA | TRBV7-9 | CASSLEGGRSETQYF
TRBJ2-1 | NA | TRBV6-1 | CASSEGVSPQFF
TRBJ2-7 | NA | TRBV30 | CAWKVSTTGEQYF
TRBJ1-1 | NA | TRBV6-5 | CASSLHRGTEAFF
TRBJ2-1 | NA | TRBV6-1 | CASSGRGDYNEQFF
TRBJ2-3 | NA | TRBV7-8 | CASSLEGSGSGTDTQYF
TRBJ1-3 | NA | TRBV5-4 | CASSASYPGGSGNTIYF
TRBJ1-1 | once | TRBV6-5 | CASSYVGSPSAEAFF
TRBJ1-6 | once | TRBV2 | CASRENSPLHF
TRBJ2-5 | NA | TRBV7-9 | CASSLGVSRTSGQETQYF
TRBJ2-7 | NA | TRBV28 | CASSLVGTGSYEQYF
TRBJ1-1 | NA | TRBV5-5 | CASSVIWVLDRDSEGTEAFF
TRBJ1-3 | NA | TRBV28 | CASSSGQLRAGNTIYF
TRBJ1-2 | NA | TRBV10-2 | CASSSGDAYGYTF
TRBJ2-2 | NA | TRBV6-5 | CASSYLTRNTGELFF
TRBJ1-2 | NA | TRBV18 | CASSPTRVGGYTF
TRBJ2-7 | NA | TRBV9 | CASSVVAGPTYEQYF
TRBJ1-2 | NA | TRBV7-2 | CASSLTGQANYGYTF
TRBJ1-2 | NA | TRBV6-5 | CASRGRQLGYTF